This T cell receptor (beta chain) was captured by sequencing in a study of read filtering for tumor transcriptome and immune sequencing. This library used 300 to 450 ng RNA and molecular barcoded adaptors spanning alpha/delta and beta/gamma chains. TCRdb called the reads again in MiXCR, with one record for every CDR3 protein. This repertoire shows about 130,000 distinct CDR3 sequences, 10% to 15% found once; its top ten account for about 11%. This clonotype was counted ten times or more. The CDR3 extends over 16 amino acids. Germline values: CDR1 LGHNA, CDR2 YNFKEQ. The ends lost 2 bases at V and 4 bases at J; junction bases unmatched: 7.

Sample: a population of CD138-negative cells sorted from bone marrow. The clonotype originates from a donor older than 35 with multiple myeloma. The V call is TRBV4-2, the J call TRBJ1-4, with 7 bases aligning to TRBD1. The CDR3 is CASSQQSTGSNEKLFF. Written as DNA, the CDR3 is TGTGCCAGCAGCCAACAATCGACAGGGAGTAATGAAAAACTGTTTTTT.